This record concerns one TCR beta chain sequence. The antigen is unknown. The sample belongs to a study of response to subunit inactivated influenza vaccine. Whole-study findings and limits: Only a handful of new T cells, the authors suggested, are recruited with each seasonal influenza vaccination.

TCRdb re-called the RT-PCR reads with MiXCR, one entry per CDR3 protein. Altogether 450,000 to 550,000 distinct CDR3 sequences are present, approximately 24% being singletons, with the ten largest covering 1.9%. Sequencing used CD4+ T cells sorted from PBMCs, obtained about 5 days after vaccination. The sequence came from a man over 45 who received an inactivated influenza vaccine.

CDR3 sequence reads: CASSRLGQGASYGYTF. The CDR3 DNA reads TGTGCCAGCAGCCGCCTGGGACAGGGGGCGAGCTATGGCTACACCTTC. The rearrangement joins TRBV28 to TRBJ1-2; 12 bases line up with TRBD1. With 6 bases clipped from V and 4 bases from J, the junction kept 9 bases outside the gene matches. Germline-derived CDR1 and CDR2 are MDHEN and SYDVKM. The CDR3 is made up of 16 amino acids.